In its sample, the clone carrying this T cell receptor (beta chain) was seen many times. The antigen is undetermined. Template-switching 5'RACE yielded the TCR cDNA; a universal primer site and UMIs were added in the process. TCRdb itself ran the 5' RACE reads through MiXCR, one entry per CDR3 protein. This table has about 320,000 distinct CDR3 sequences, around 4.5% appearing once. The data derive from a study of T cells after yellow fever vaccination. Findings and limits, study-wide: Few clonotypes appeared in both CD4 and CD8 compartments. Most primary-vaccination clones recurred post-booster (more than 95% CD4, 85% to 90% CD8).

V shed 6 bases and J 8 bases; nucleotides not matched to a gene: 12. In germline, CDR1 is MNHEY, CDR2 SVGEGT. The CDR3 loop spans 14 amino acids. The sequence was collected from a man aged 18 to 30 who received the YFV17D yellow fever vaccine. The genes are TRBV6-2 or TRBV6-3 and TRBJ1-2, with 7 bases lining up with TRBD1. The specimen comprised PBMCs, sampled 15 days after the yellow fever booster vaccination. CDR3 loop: CASSVPDRAGGYTF. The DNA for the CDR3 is TGTGCCAGCAGCGTCCCCGACAGGGCAGGCGGCTACACCTTC.